The 28 T cell receptor beta chains presented below share a single source sample, sequenced in a study of cytomegalovirus exposure and HLA in healthy donors. The PCR made use of 60 Vbeta and 13 Jbeta primers. Libraries were prepared by immunoSEQ multiplex PCR; TCRdb keeps only in-frame clonotypes and omits some of them. The table has around 150,000 clones, 75% seen once; the top ten hold just under 3%. The sequenced sample consisted of PBMCs. The receptors stem from a woman aged 45 to 65 in good health and CMV-seropositive.

This chain links TRBV6-5 with TRBJ1-1; a weak D match, TRBD1 (6 bases). There are 14 residues in the CDR3. Trimming pared 6 bases from V and 5 bases from J, leaving 16 bases between. Germline CDR1 MNHEY, CDR2 SVGAGI. The CDR3 DNA reads TGTGCCAGCAGCCCGACAGGAAGCAGGACTGAAGCTTTCTTT. Translating it yields CASSPTGSRTEAFF.

This clone was found many times. The V and J genes are TRBV5-4 and TRBJ1-2; D is undetermined. The CDR3 totals 14 residues. CDR1 and CDR2 (germline): SGHNT, YYREEE (reference sequence). Trimming shortened V by 1 base and J by 4 bases, and 11 bases separated the two germline ends. CDR3 sequence reads: CASSLPGAVYGYTF. CDR3 in DNA: TGTGCCAGCAGCTTGCCAGGTGCCGTCTATGGCTACACCTTC.

This rearrangement joins TRBV12-5 to TRBJ2-1, with D hard to call. The CDR3 sequence is 18 residues long. Germline V gives CDR1 LGHNT, CDR2 FRNRAP. V lost 3 bases to trimming and J lost 0 bases, with 18 bases between them. CDR3 coding DNA: TGTGCTAGTGGTTTAAACGAACAGCCTTCAAGCTCCTACAATGAGCAGTTCTTC. The encoded protein is CASGLNEQPSSSYNEQFF.

The chain joins TRBV12-5 to TRBJ2-1, with 12 bases fitting TRBD2. Germline V CDR1 and CDR2: LGHNT, FRNRAP. V trimming: 0 bases; J trimming: 7 bases; junction bases outside the gene matches: 7. The CDR3 contains 17 residues. CDR3 DNA: TGTGCTAGTGGTTTGGTAAGAACTAGCGGGGGGTCGAATGAGCAGTTCTTC. The encoded protein is CASGLVRTSGGSNEQFF.

The V and J genes are TRBV18 and TRBJ1-1; D is ambiguous. This CDR3 comprises 14 residues. V lost 3 bases and J lost 4, with 12 bases in between. Germline-derived CDR1 and CDR2 are KGHSH and LQKENI. CDR3 bases: TGTGCCAGCTCACCGAGACGGGGAGGCACTGAAGCTTTCTTT. Translating gives CASSPRRGGTEAFF.

The CDR3 sequence is CASSSGAGGPKETQYF. In DNA, the CDR3 is TGTGCCAGCAGCTCCGGAGCGGGGGGCCCCAAGGAGACCCAGTACTTC. The chain combines TRBV7-3 with TRBJ2-5, with 9 positions matching TRBD2. Per germline, CDR1 SGHTA and CDR2 FQGTGA. With 4 bases clipped from V and 5 bases from J, the junction kept 11 bases outside the gene matches. This CDR3 is built from 16 residues.

This clone turned up a few times. The chain combines TRBV4-2 with TRBJ1-3; the D is unclear. V lost 1 base to trimming and J lost 1 base, with 11 bases between them. The CDR3 is made up of 16 amino acids. Germline-derived CDR1 and CDR2 are LGHNA and YNFKEQ. DNA for the CDR3: TGTGCCAGCAGCCAAGCCATGAGCAAGTCTGGAAACACCATATATTTT. Encoded protein: CASSQAMSKSGNTIYF.

This clone was counted only a few times. Other DNA sequences in this specimen translate into the identical CDR3. The V and J genes are TRBV7-9 and TRBJ1-1, with unresolved D. CDR1 is SEHNR, CDR2 FQNEAQ, per germline (reference sequence). V shed 2 bases and J shed 5 bases, with 9 bases lying between them. The CDR3 contains 13 residues. CDR3 region: CASSLSGGTEAFF. For the CDR3, the DNA is TGTGCCAGCAGCTTAAGTGGAGGTACTGAAGCTTTCTTT.

This clone was recorded a few times. V is TRBV7-6 and J is TRBJ1-5; 8 bases fit TRBD1. The germline V gene has CDR1 SGHVS and CDR2 FNYEAQ. Trimming cost V 5 bases and J 2 bases; bases outside gene matches: 2. The CDR3 is made up of 14 amino acids. The CDR3 nucleotides are TGTGCCAGCAGCCCGACAGGGGGCAATCAGCCCCAGCATTTT. Its translation: CASSPTGGNQPQHF.

V gene TRBV11-3 combines with J gene TRBJ2-3, with D uncertain. The CDR3 is 13 residues long. V lost 6 bases to trimming and J lost 3 bases, with 10 bases between them. CDR1 is SGHNT, CDR2 YENEEA, per germline. The CDR3: CASSQIRTDTQYF. CDR3 in DNA: TGTGCCAGCAGTCAGATCAGGACAGATACGCAGTATTTT.

The V call is TRBV27, the J call TRBJ1-1; D may be TRBD1 (6 bases). This CDR3 has 16 amino acids. Germline V lookup: CDR1 MNHEY, CDR2 SMNVEV (reference sequence). V shed 3 bases and J shed 3 bases, with 17 bases lying between them. The CDR3 reads CASSFHSGTLYTEAFF. In nucleotides, the CDR3 is TGTGCCAGCAGTTTTCATTCCGGGACACTCTACACTGAAGCTTTCTTT.

The chain is built from TRBV6-5 and TRBJ1-3, with D unclear. In germline, CDR1 is MNHEY, CDR2 SVGAGI. Trimming removed 4 bases at V and 0 bases at J, with 10 bases between. This CDR3 is built from 15 residues. The CDR3 region is CASSFTGYSGNTIYF. The CDR3 nucleotides read TGTGCCAGCAGTTTTACGGGGTACTCTGGAAACACCATATATTTT.

This clone appeared a few times. The V and J genes are TRBV13 and TRBJ2-1, with 11 bases matching TRBD2. The CDR3 runs to 15 residues. The junction had 3 bases not matched to a gene; V was cut back by 0 bases and J by 8 bases. Germline V CDR1 and CDR2: PRHDT, FYEKMQ (reference sequence). CDR3 loop: CASSLGTSGDHEQFF. CDR3 in DNA: TGTGCCAGCAGCTTAGGGACTAGCGGGGACCATGAGCAGTTCTTC.

This clone was counted once. CDR3 in amino acids: CAWRAWTSGREQFF. CDR3 nucleotides: TGTGCCTGGAGGGCTTGGACTAGCGGGCGTGAGCAGTTCTTC. The V call is TRBV30, the J call TRBJ2-1; 11 nucleotides agree with TRBD2. The CDR3 consists of 14 residues. Germline CDR1 reads GTSNPN; CDR2 reads SVGIG (reference sequence). V was pared by 3 bases and J by 9 bases, with 7 bases of the junction left unmatched.

The chain carries TRBV19 and TRBJ2-5, with unresolved D. Germline CDR1 is LNHDA and CDR2 is SQIVND (reference sequence). V gave up 1 base and J gave up 5 bases, with 14 bases separating them. This CDR3 is 15 amino acids long. Here the CDR3 reads CASSIGLLGVETQYF. The DNA of the CDR3 is TGTGCCAGTAGTATAGGATTGCTCGGAGTCGAGACCCAGTACTTC. The entire variable domain, with the rest obtained from reference TRBV19 and TRBJ2-5, is as follows: DGGITQSPKYLFRKEGQNVTLSCEQNLNHDAMYWYRQDPGQGLRLIYYSQIVNDFQKGDIAEGYSVSREKKESFPLTVTSAQKNPTAFYLCASSIGLLGVETQYFGPGTRLLVL.

This clone appeared a few times. The chain links TRBV5-1 to TRBJ2-5, with D possibly TRBD2 on 6 matching bases. CDR1 is SGHRS and CDR2 is YFSETQ in the germline V gene. Trimming took 4 bases from V and 5 from J, leaving 15 bases between them. The CDR3 is 14 amino acids. The CDR3 DNA sequence: TGCGCCAGCAGCCCCTCCGGGAGCGAGGAGACCCAGTACTTC. Residues: CASSPSGSEETQYF. The whole variable domain, remainder taken from reference TRBV5-1 and TRBJ2-5, is KAGVTQTPRYLIKTRGQQVTLSCSPISGHRSVSWYQQTPGQGLQFLFEYFSETQRNKGNFPGRFSGRQFSNSRSEMNVSTLELGDSALYLCASSPSGSEETQYFGPGTRLLVL.

In its sample, this clone was seen once. The chain combines TRBV5-1 with TRBJ2-7, with D possibly matching TRBD2 (5 bases). The CDR3 loop spans 14 amino acids. Germline values: CDR1 SGHRS, CDR2 YFSETQ. Trimming took off 5 bases at V and 2 bases at J, with 14 bases between the two ends. In nucleotides, the CDR3 is TGCGCCAGCAGAGCCCAGACGGGGACCTACGAGCAGTACTTC. As protein: CASRAQTGTYEQYF.

The gene calls are TRBV19 and TRBJ1-6; 7 positions match TRBD1. Trimming cost V 6 bases and J 5 bases; bases outside gene matches: 7. Germline CDR1 LNHDA, CDR2 SQIVND (reference sequence). This CDR3 has 15 residues. For the CDR3, the DNA is TGTGCCAGTAGGCGGACAGGAGTCAATAATTCACCCCTCCACTTT. Translation: CASRRTGVNNSPLHF.

The CDR3 nucleotides are TGCGCCAGCAGCTTCCGAGACGAGCAGTACTTC. Amino acid sequence: CASSFRDEQYF. The V call is TRBV5-1, the J call TRBJ2-7; D is undetermined. V lost 2 bases and J 5 bases, leaving 5 bases between the germline ends. The CDR3 is 11 amino acids. Germline values: CDR1 SGHRS, CDR2 YFSETQ.

The rearrangement links TRBV5-4 to TRBJ2-5; TRBD2 agrees at 8 bases. Per germline, CDR1 SGHNT and CDR2 YYREEE (reference sequence). After removal of 4 bases from V and 1 base from J, the junction contained 9 bases not matched to a gene. There are 16 residues in the CDR3. The CDR3 loop reads CASSQRGRGVQETQYF. CDR3 bases: TGTGCCAGCAGCCAACGAGGGCGGGGGGTCCAAGAGACCCAGTACTTC. Together with reference TRBV5-4 and TRBJ2-5, the CDR3 gives the full variable domain: ETGVTQSPTHLIKTRGQQVTLRCSSQSGHNTVSWYQQALGQGPQFIFQYYREEENGRGNFPPRFSGLQFPNYSSELNVNALELDDSALYLCASSQRGRGVQETQYFGPGTRLLVL.

The gene calls are TRBV13 and TRBJ2-5, with unresolved D. Trimming removed 0 bases from V and 7 bases from J, with 12 bases in between. This CDR3 has 14 residues. The germline V gene encodes CDR1 PRHDT and CDR2 FYEKMQ (reference sequence). The CDR3 is CASSLGAADWTQYF. The CDR3 DNA is TGTGCCAGCAGCTTAGGGGCTGCGGATTGGACCCAGTACTTC.

The chain combines TRBV5-6 with TRBJ2-3, with TRBD2 matching over 12 bases. Germline V gene sequence: CDR1 SGHDT, CDR2 YYEEEE. This CDR3 spans 17 amino acids. The V gene end was trimmed by 3 bases and the J gene end by 5 bases; junction bases not matched to a gene: 10. CDR3: CASSSLAGGPMRDTQYF. The CDR3 DNA reads as TGTGCCAGCAGCTCCCTAGCGGGGGGGCCGATGAGAGATACGCAGTATTTT.

The rearrangement links TRBV29-1 to TRBJ2-1; weak D call: TRBD2 (6 bases). The germline V gene has CDR1 SQVTM and CDR2 ANQGSEA. The CDR3 runs 14 residues. V lost 7 bases to trimming and J lost 9 bases, with 22 bases between them. Here the CDR3 DNA reads TGCAGCGCCAACATAGCGGCACTACGTCCTGAGCAGTTCTTC. This encodes CSANIAALRPEQFF.

The chain joins TRBV13 to TRBJ1-1, with 8 bases fitting TRBD1. The CDR3 is 13 residues long. The V segment lost 4 bases and the J segment 6 bases; nucleotides outside the gene matches: 4. From germline, CDR1 is PRHDT and CDR2 FYEKMQ (reference sequence). CDR3 in DNA: TGTGCCAGCAGCTCCATGGACAGGGCTGAAGCTTTCTTT. Its protein product is CASSSMDRAEAFF. The full variable domain, completed using reference TRBV13 and TRBJ1-1, is AAGVIQSPRHLIKEKRETATLKCYPIPRHDTVYWYQQGPGQDPQFLISFYEKMQSDKGSIPDRFSAQQFSDYHSELNMSSLELGDSALYFCASSSMDRAEAFFGQGTRLTVV.

The chain combines TRBV6-5 with TRBJ2-3, with D unresolved. CDR1 MNHEY and CDR2 SVGAGI come from the germline V gene. Trimming stripped 6 bases from V and 2 bases from J, with 9 bases between. The CDR3 has 13 residues. In DNA, the CDR3 is TGTGCCAGCAGCGTCGTAAACACAGATACGCAGTATTTT. This gives the protein CASSVVNTDTQYF.

CDR3 sequence reads: CASSQDVARRGYTF. The CDR3 nucleotides read TGCGCCAGCAGCCAAGATGTAGCCCGGAGGGGCTACACCTTC. This chain uses TRBV4-1 with TRBJ1-2; D is unclear. Trimming removed 0 bases from V and 8 bases from J, with 13 bases in between. The germline V gene encodes CDR1 MGHRA and CDR2 YSYEKL. CDR3 length equals 14 residues.

CDR3 protein: CASSEGARNTEAFF. The CDR3, as DNA: TGTGCCAGCAGTGAGGGGGCGCGGAACACTGAAGCTTTCTTT. The V gene is TRBV2, the J gene TRBJ1-1, with D perhaps TRBD1 (6 bases). Trimming stripped 3 bases from V and 1 base from J, with 9 bases between. The CDR3 is 14 amino acids. Looked up from germline, CDR1 is SNHLY and CDR2 is FYNNEI. Using reference TRBV2 and TRBJ1-1 for the parts outside the CDR3, the full variable domain is EPEVTQTPSHQVTQMGQEVILRCVPISNHLYFYWYRQILGQKVEFLVSFYNNEISEKSEIFDDQFSVERPDGSNFTLKIRSTKLEDSAMYFCASSEGARNTEAFFGQGTRLTVV.

This clone came up a few times. The CDR3 region is CATSRDPLTGGWGEKLFF. The CDR3 nucleotides read TGTGCCACCAGCAGAGATCCACTAACAGGGGGCTGGGGGGAAAAACTGTTTTTT. The chain recombines TRBV15 with TRBJ1-4; 9 positions agree with TRBD1. This CDR3 has 18 residues. With V trimmed by 0 bases and J by 8 bases, 13 bases remained unmatched. CDR1 is LNHNV and CDR2 is YYDKDF in the germline V gene (reference sequence).